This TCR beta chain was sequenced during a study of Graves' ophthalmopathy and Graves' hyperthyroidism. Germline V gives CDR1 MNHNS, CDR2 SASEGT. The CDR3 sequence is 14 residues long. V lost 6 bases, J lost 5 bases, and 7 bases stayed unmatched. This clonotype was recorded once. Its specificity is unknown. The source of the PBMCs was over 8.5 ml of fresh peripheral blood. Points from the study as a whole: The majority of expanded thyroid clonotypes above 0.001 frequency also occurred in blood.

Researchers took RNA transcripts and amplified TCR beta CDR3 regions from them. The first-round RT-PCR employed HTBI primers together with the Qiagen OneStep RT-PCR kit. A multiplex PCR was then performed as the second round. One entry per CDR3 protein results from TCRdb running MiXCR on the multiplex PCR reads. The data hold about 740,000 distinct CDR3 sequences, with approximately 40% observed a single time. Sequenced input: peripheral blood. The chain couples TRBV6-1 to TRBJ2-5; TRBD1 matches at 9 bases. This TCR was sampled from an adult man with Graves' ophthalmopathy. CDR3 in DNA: TGTGCCAGCAGCACGGGACAGGGAAGCGAGACCCAGTACTTC. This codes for CASSTGQGSETQYF.